This T cell receptor beta chain emerged from a study of control samples from healthy donors and cancer patients (dated by TCRdb to 2020 to 2021). This clone was observed once. Which antigen it targets is not known. No base quality information exists; no much larger clone differs at one position. Receptor libraries were prepared by the immunoSEQ multiplex PCR assay. This is the immuneACCESS table as TCRdb keeps it, with only in-frame sequences that have V and J called. A part of the clones is gone; compared with another copy, unresolved V genes explain less than half, and the rest is unexplained. The sample records 100,000 to 150,000 clones, 85% to 95% of which are singletons. The ten top clones hold 0.55% to 0.65% of the sample. The receptor comes from an elderly man with head and neck cancer. The sequenced sample was PBMCs.

CDR3 region: CASSYRELRNSPLHF. The sequenced DNA: TGTGCCAGCAGTTACAGGGAATTAAGGAATTCACCCCTCCACTTT. The receptor chain draws on TRBV6-5 and TRBJ1-6; there is no confident call for the D gene. Its CDR3 holds 15 amino acids, cysteine through phenylalanine. Kept here is only the CDR3 DNA, which spans 45 bases and is read in frame from base 1. Trimming at the junction amounts to 2 bases on V and 7 bases on J, and the germline ends lie 12 bases apart. CDR1 MNHEY and CDR2 SVGAGI are derived from the germline V gene.